Below are 3 T cell receptor beta chains sequenced from a single sample in a study of cytomegalovirus exposure and HLA in healthy donors. Primers for the PCR totalled 60 Vbeta and 13 Jbeta. Repertoires were generated with immunoSEQ multiplex PCR, while TCRdb's copy carries only in-frame clones and drops some. The sample includes some 200,000 clones, 70% of them seen just once. Material: PBMCs. These receptors were obtained from a man aged 40-50 years in good health and CMV-seropositive.

The chain uses TRBV14 and TRBJ1-1, with 9 bases that match TRBD1. Looked up from germline, CDR1 is SGHDN and CDR2 is FVKESK. Losses at the gene ends were 6 bases for V and 10 bases for J; bases not matched to a gene: 9. CDR3 size: 13 residues. The DNA of the CDR3 is TGTGCCAGCAGTCCTCAAGGACAGGGGCCAGCTTTCTTT. Translating it yields CASSPQGQGPAFF.

V is TRBV10-2 and J is TRBJ2-3, with 12 bases matching TRBD2. Germline CDR1 is WSHSY and CDR2 is SAAADI. This CDR3 comprises 19 residues. V gave up 0 bases and J gave up 5 bases; unmatched junction bases: 12. The CDR3 DNA reads as TGCGCCAGCAGTGAGTCGACTCGGCTAGCGGGGGGGCCTAGAGATACGCAGTATTTT. Translation: CASSESTRLAGGPRDTQYF.

The chain couples TRBV5-1 to TRBJ2-2; 8 bases align to TRBD1. V was clipped by 4 bases and J by 4 bases; unmatched bases: 9. The CDR3 runs 16 residues. Germline CDR1 is SGHRS and CDR2 is YFSETQ. CDR3 residues: CASSLSNRGITGELFF. In nucleotides, the CDR3 is TGCGCCAGCAGCCTGTCAAACAGGGGGATCACCGGGGAGCTGTTTTTT.